The 21 T cell receptor beta chains below come from one sample, sequenced in a study of beta chain features in type 1 diabetes. Sequencing targeted expressed TCRB transcripts, as all isolated RNA had been reverse transcribed. Measured with immunoSEQ multiplex PCR; TCRdb has only the in-frame clones, and not every one. The sample lists about 930,000 clones, about 17% occurring once. Sequenced material: naive CD4+ T cells from blood. All receptors come from a woman aged 18-29 years in good health.

The V and J genes are TRBV6-5 and TRBJ2-2, with TRBD2 identical over 12 bases. Germline loops: CDR1 MNHEY, CDR2 SVGAGI. The CDR3 extends over 15 amino acids. V dropped 6 bases and J dropped 5; count of bases not matched to a gene: 4. CDR3 sequence (DNA): TGTGCCAGCAGCCGGACTAGCGGGACTACCGGGGAGCTGTTTTTT. Its translation: CASSRTSGTTGELFF.

The chain joins TRBV4-2 to TRBJ2-6; 10 bases agree with TRBD1. The CDR3 extends over 18 amino acids. CDR1 is LGHNA, CDR2 YNFKEQ, per germline. V lost 1 base, J lost 0 bases, and 3 bases stayed unmatched. The CDR3 coding sequence is TGTGCCAGCAGCCAAGGACAGGGGGCAATCTCTGGGGCCAACGTCCTGACTTTC. It is translated as CASSQGQGAISGANVLTF.

This clone was found once. V is TRBV15 and J is TRBJ2-4; no firm D call. The CDR3 totals 18 residues. The V and J ends lost 1 base and 0 bases respectively, with 16 bases between them. Germline V lookup: CDR1 LNHNV, CDR2 YYDKDF (reference sequence). CDR3 coding DNA: TGTGCCACCAGCAGAGCCCGGGTCTCTGATCTAGCCAAAAACATTCAGTACTTC. Translation gives CATSRARVSDLAKNIQYF.

This clone was picked up a small number of times. The DNA for the CDR3 is TGTGCCAGCAGCTTTAGAGACCAGAGTTTGTATTTT. It yields the protein CASSFRDQSLYF. The gene calls are TRBV5-4 and TRBJ2-3; D remains unclear. V was clipped by 2 bases and J by 14 bases, with 15 bases between them. The CDR3 contains 12 residues. Germline-derived CDR1 and CDR2 are SGHNT and YYREEE (reference sequence).

This clone was counted only a few times. This chain connects TRBV2 to TRBJ2-7; 11 bases agree with TRBD1. The length of the CDR3 is 14 residues. The junction had 5 bases not matched to a gene; V was cut back by 4 bases and J by 6 bases. The germline V gene encodes CDR1 SNHLY and CDR2 FYNNEI. The CDR3 loop is CASSGDRGYFEQYF. In nucleotides, the CDR3 is TGTGCCAGCAGTGGGGACAGGGGGTATTTCGAGCAGTACTTC.

There are a few counts of this clone. The chain couples TRBV19 to TRBJ2-6; TRBD2 agrees at 8 bases. Germline CDR1 and CDR2: LNHDA and SQIVND (reference sequence). Germline trimming cut 6 bases from V and 0 bases from J; bases unmatched to any gene: 16. The CDR3 length is 20 residues. The CDR3 protein is CASRTKREGRMDSGANVLTF. CDR3 nucleotide sequence: TGTGCCAGTAGAACTAAACGGGAGGGCAGGATGGACTCTGGGGCCAACGTCCTGACTTTC.

The chain couples TRBV28 to TRBJ2-7; TRBD2 might be the D (6 bases). V lost 9 bases and J lost 6, with 15 bases in between. CDR1 is MDHEN and CDR2 is SYDVKM in the germline V gene. This CDR3 is built from 12 residues. DNA for the CDR3: TGTGCCAGTAGCGGTGGGGCTCGCGAGCAGTACTTC. Its protein is CASSGGAREQYF.

This clone was seen a handful of times. V gene TRBV5-6 combines with J gene TRBJ1-4; weak D call: TRBD1 (6 bases). The CDR3 covers 16 residues. Between the trimmed V and J ends, which lost 3 bases and 7 bases, there was a span of 19 bases. The germline gives CDR1 SGHDT, CDR2 YYEEEE. The CDR3 reads CASSWAAGEEREKLFF. CDR3 DNA sequence: TGTGCCAGCAGCTGGGCCGCAGGGGAAGAACGTGAAAAACTGTTTTTT. The full variable domain, in which reference TRBV5-6 and TRBJ1-4 provide the parts outside the CDR3, is DAGVTQSPTHLIKTRGQQVTLRCSPKSGHDTVSWYQQALGQGPQFIFQYYEEEERQRGNFPDRFSGHQFPNYSSELNVNALLLGDSALYLCASSWAAGEEREKLFFGSGTQLSVL.

A few counts support this clone. V and J are TRBV7-2 and TRBJ2-7; TRBD2 agrees at 9 bases. This CDR3 contains 15 residues. The V gene end was trimmed by 5 bases and the J gene end by 5 bases; junction bases not matched to a gene: 10. Germline loops: CDR1 SGHTA, CDR2 FQGNSA. CDR3 in amino acids: CASSPPTSGIHEQYF. The CDR3, as DNA: TGTGCCAGCAGCCCCCCGACTAGCGGAATACACGAGCAGTACTTC.

This sequence joins TRBV15 and TRBJ2-2; D remains unclear. The CDR3 is made up of 14 amino acids. V dropped 0 bases and J dropped 7 bases, with 9 bases sitting between them. Germline V lookup: CDR1 LNHNV, CDR2 YYDKDF (reference sequence). For the CDR3, the DNA is TGTGCCACCAGCAGAGACCTAGTTGTCGGGGAGCTGTTTTTT. Its translation is CATSRDLVVGELFF. Based on the CDR3 plus reference TRBV15 and TRBJ2-2, the full variable domain is DAMVIQNPRYQVTQFGKPVTLSCSQTLNHNVMYWYQQKSSQAPKLLFHYYDKDFNNEADTPDNFQSRRPNTSFCFLDIRSPGLGDTAMYLCATSRDLVVGELFFGEGSRLTVL.

The rearrangement joins TRBV7-9 to TRBJ2-3; possible D gene TRBD2, 7 bases. CDR1 and CDR2 (germline): SEHNR, FQNEAQ (reference sequence). The CDR3 totals 16 residues. V was shortened by 1 base and J by 4 bases, with 15 bases between the two germline ends. CDR3 sequence (DNA): TGTGCCAGCAGCTTAGTCTTCAGGGGAGGGGCAGATACGCAGTATTTT. Its protein product is CASSLVFRGGADTQYF.

There are a few counts of this clone. The V call is TRBV21-1, the J call TRBJ2-3. TRBV21-1 is reported as a pseudogene. The CDR3 totals 15 residues. The CDR3 DNA reads as TGTGCCAGCAGCGAAAAGAGGGGTGTCACAGATACGCAGTATTTT. It codes for CASSEKRGVTDTQYF.

The rearrangement uses TRBV10-3 and TRBJ2-5; 11 bases agree with TRBD2. Trimming took 10 bases from V and 3 from J; bases not matched to a gene: 7. CDR1 and CDR2 from the germline V gene are ENHRY and SYGVKD. CDR3 length: 14 amino acids. Here the CDR3 reads CATSRSGREETQYF. The CDR3 bases are TGTGCCACGTCCCGTAGCGGGAGGGAAGAGACCCAGTACTTC.

This clone was observed a few times. V gene TRBV28 combines with J gene TRBJ2-3, with a weak D call TRBD2 (5 bases). CDR1 is MDHEN and CDR2 is SYDVKM in the germline V gene. V gave up 8 bases and J gave up 5 bases, with 20 bases separating them. The length of the CDR3 is 15 residues. The CDR3 here is CASQKQAPGVDTQYF. The CDR3 DNA sequence: TGTGCCAGCCAAAAGCAGGCGCCCGGGGTAGATACGCAGTATTTT.

To note about this clone: Other DNA sequences from this sample encode an identical CDR3 as well. The chain combines TRBV29-1 with TRBJ2-1; 9 bases map to TRBD1. Per the germline V gene, CDR1 is SQVTM and CDR2 is ANQGSEA. With V trimmed by 5 bases and J by 2 bases, 4 bases remained unmatched. The length of the CDR3 is 14 residues. CDR3 region: CSVRRTGAYNEQFF. The CDR3 region has the DNA TGCAGCGTTCGGCGGACAGGGGCCTACAATGAGCAGTTCTTC.

The chain joins TRBV28 to TRBJ2-1; TRBD2 matches at 7 bases. From germline, CDR1 is MDHEN and CDR2 SYDVKM. This CDR3 comprises 13 residues. Trimming at V came to 9 bases and at J to 5 bases, leaving 7 bases not matched to a gene. The CDR3 protein is CASHFAGDNEQFF. Here the CDR3 DNA reads TGTGCCAGTCACTTTGCGGGAGACAATGAGCAGTTCTTC.

In nucleotides, the CDR3 is TGTGCCAGCAGTTTCGGCGAGCAGTACTTC. Translation: CASSFGEQYF. This chain joins TRBV28 and TRBJ2-7; D unclear. Trimming took off 3 bases at V and 6 bases at J, with 3 bases between the two ends. CDR3 length: 10 residues. Looked up from germline, CDR1 is MDHEN and CDR2 is SYDVKM. The whole variable domain, filled in from reference TRBV28 and TRBJ2-7, reads DVKVTQSSRYLVKRTGEKVFLECVQDMDHENMFWYRQDPGLGLRLIYFSYDVKMKEKGDIPEGYSVSREKKERFSLILESASTNQTSMYLCASSFGEQYFGPGTRLTVT.

In this sample, this clone turned up a few times. The chain recombines TRBV7-9 with TRBJ2-3; 7 positions agree with TRBD1. The germline V gene encodes CDR1 SEHNR and CDR2 FQNEAQ (reference sequence). After removal of 5 bases from V and 3 bases from J, the junction contained 5 bases not matched to a gene. This CDR3 contains 14 residues. The CDR3 DNA sequence: TGTGCCAGCAGCCGACAGGGAAGGACAGATACGCAGTATTTT. Translated, it gives CASSRQGRTDTQYF.

The gene calls are TRBV4-2 and TRBJ2-7; TRBD2 is a possible D gene (6 bases). CDR3 length: 15 residues. Trimming removed 4 bases at V and 4 bases at J, with 17 bases between. Germline lookup yields CDR1 LGHNA and CDR2 YNFKEQ. The CDR3: CASSPTEGSGYEQYF. The CDR3 coding sequence is TGTGCCAGCAGCCCAACGGAGGGGTCGGGATACGAGCAGTACTTC.

This clone was counted a few times. The chain uses TRBV25-1 and TRBJ2-1; 10 bases fit TRBD2. Germline loops: CDR1 MGHDK, CDR2 SYGVNS. This CDR3 comprises 14 residues. After removal of 4 bases from V and 8 bases from J, the junction contained 5 bases not matched to a gene. CDR3 nucleotide sequence: TGTGCCAGCAGTGCTAGCGGGAGTCCGGATGAGCAGTTCTTC. This gives the protein CASSASGSPDEQFF. Complete variable domain (other parts from reference TRBV25-1 and TRBJ2-1): EADIYQTPRYLVIGTGKKITLECSQTMGHDKMYWYQQDPGMELHLIHYSYGVNSTEKGDLSSESTVSRIRTEHFPLTLESARPSHTSQYLCASSASGSPDEQFFGPGTRLTVL.

This chain links TRBV7-8 with TRBJ2-1; 7 bases are shared with TRBD1. There are 14 residues in the CDR3. V lost 7 bases and J lost 9; bases outside the gene matches: 12. Germline lookup yields CDR1 SGHVS and CDR2 FQNEAQ. As DNA, the CDR3 is TGTGCCAGCACCCTTCCGGCAGGGGGTGTTGAGCAGTTCTTC. It translates to CASTLPAGGVEQFF.